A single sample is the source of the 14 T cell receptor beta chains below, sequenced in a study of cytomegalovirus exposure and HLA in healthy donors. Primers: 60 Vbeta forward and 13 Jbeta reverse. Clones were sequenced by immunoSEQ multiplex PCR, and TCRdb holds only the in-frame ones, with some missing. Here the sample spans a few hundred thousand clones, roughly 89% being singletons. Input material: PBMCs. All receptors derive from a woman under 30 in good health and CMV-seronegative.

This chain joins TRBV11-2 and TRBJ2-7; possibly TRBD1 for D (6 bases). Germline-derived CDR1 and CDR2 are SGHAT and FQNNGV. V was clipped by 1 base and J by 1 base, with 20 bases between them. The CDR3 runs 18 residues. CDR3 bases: TGTGCCAGCAGCTTAGTTGGGGGTTCAGGACAGAGGTCCTACGAGCAGTACTTC. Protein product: CASSLVGGSGQRSYEQYF. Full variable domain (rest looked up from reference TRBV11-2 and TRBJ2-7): EAGVAQSPRYKIIEKRQSVAFWCNPISGHATLYWYQQILGQGPKLLIQFQNNGVVDDSQLPKDRFSAERLKGVDSTLKIQPAKLEDSAVYLCASSLVGGSGQRSYEQYFGPGTRLTVT.

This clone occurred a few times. The CDR3 sequence is CASRSRVFSYEQYF. The DNA for the CDR3 is TGTGCCAGCAGAAGCCGGGTTTTTTCCTACGAGCAGTACTTC. The J gene is TRBJ2-7, the V gene TRBV6-5; D is unresolved. V was shortened by 6 bases and J by 1 base, with 13 bases between the two germline ends. This CDR3 has 14 amino acids. Germline CDR1 is MNHEY and CDR2 is SVGAGI.

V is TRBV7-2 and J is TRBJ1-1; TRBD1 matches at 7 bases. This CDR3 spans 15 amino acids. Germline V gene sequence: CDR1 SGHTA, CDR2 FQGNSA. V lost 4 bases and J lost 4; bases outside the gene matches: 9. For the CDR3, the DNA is TGTGCCAGCAGCTCACCGGACAGGCCGATCACTGAAGCTTTCTTT. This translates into CASSSPDRPITEAFF.

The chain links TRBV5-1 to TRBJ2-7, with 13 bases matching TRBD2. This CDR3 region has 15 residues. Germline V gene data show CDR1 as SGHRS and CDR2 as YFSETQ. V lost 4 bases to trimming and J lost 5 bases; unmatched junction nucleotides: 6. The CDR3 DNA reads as TGCGCCAGCAGCAAGGGACTAGCGGGGTTAGACGAGCAGTACTTC. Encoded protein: CASSKGLAGLDEQYF.

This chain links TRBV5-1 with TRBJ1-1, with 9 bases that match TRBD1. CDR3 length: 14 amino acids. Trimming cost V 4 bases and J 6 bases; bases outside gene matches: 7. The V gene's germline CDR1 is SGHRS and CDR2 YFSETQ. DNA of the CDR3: TGCGCCAGCAGCCCACGGGACAGGGTAGCTGAAGCTTTCTTT. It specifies CASSPRDRVAEAFF.

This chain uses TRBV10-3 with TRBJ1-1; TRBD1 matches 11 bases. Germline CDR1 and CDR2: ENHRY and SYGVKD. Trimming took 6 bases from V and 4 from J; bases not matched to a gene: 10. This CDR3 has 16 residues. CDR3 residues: CAISLDRGLDGTEAFF. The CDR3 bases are TGTGCCATCAGCCTGGACAGGGGGCTAGATGGCACTGAAGCTTTCTTT.

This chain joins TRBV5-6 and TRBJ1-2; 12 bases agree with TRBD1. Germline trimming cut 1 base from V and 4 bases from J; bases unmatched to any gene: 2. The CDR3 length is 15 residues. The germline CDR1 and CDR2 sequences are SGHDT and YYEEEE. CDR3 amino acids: CASSLWDRGPYGYTF. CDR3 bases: TGTGCCAGCAGCTTGTGGGACAGGGGGCCCTATGGCTACACCTTC.

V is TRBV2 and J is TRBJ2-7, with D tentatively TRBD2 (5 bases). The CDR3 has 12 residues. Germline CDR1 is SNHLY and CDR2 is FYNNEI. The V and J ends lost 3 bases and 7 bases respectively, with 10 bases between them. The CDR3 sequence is CASSESSREQYF. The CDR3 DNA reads TGTGCCAGCAGTGAGTCTAGCAGGGAGCAGTACTTC.

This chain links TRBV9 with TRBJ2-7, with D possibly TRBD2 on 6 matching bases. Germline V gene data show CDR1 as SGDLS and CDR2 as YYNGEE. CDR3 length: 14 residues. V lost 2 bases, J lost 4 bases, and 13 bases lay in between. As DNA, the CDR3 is TGTGCCAGCAGCGTTGGGCGGGGTTCGTACGAGCAGTACTTC. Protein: CASSVGRGSYEQYF.

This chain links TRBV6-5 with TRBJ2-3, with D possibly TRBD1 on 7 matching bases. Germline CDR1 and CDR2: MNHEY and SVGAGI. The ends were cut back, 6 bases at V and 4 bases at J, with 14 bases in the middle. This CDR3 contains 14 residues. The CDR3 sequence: CASRRQGGADTQYF. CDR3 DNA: TGTGCCAGCAGGAGACAGGGAGGAGCAGATACGCAGTATTTT.

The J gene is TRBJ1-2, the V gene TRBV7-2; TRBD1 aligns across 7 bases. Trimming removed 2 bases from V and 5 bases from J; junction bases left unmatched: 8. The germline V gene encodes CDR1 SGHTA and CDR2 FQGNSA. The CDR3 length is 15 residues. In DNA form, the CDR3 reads TGTGCCAGCAGCTTAACCCGACAGGGTCTGTATGGCTACACCTTC. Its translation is CASSLTRQGLYGYTF.

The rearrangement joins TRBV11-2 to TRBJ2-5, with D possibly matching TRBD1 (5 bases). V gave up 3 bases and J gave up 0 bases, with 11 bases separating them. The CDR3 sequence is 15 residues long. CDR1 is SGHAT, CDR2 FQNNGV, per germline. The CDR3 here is CASSLGLGYQETQYF. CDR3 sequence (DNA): TGTGCCAGCAGCTTGGGGCTCGGGTACCAAGAGACCCAGTACTTC.

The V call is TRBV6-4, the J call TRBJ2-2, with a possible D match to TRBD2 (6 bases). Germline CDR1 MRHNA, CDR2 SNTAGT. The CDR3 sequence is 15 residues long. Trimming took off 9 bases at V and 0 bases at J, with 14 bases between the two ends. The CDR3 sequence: CASCPGLSNTGELFF. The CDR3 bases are TGTGCCAGTTGTCCGGGACTCTCGAACACCGGGGAGCTGTTTTTT.

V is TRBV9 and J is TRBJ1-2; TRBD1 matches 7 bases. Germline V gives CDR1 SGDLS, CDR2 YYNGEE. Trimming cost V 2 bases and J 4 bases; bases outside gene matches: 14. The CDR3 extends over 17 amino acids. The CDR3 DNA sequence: TGTGCCAGCAGCGTGTCAATCCGGGACAGTGAGACCTATGGCTACACCTTC. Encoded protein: CASSVSIRDSETYGYTF.